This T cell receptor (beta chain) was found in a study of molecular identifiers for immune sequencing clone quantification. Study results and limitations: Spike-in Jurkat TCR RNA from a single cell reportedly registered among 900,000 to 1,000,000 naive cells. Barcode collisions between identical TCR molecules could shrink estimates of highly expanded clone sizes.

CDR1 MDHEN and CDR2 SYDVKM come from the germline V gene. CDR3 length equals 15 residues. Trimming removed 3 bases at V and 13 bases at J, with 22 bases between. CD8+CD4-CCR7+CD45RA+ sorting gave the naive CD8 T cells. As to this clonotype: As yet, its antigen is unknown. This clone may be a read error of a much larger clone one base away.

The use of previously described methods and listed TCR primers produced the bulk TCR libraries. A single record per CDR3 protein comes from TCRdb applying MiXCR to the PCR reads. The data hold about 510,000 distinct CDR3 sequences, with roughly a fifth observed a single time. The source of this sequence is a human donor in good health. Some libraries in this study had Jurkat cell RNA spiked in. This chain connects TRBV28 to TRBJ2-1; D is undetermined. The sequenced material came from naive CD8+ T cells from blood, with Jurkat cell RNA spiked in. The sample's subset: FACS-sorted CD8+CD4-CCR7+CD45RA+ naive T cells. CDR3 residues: CASSFFRPYQETQFF. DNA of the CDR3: TGTGCCAGCAGTTTTTTCAGACCGTACCAAGAGACCCAGTTCTTC.